The 14 T cell receptor beta chains below all came from one sample that was sequenced in a study of blood T cell repertoires in COVID-19. TCRdb keeps only in-frame clones here, not all; method: immunoSEQ multiplex PCR. This sample yields roughly 180,000 clones, of which around 83% are seen a single time; 2.9% belongs to the top ten. Sequencing was performed on peripheral blood. The receptors come from a woman aged 30 to 39 with active or convalescent COVID-19.

The chain employs TRBV5-4 and TRBJ2-1; TRBD2 agrees at 14 bases. After removal of 3 bases from V and 8 bases from J, the junction contained 4 bases not matched to a gene. Germline CDR1 and CDR2: SGHNT and YYREEE (reference sequence). CDR3 size: 15 residues. Written as DNA, the CDR3 is TGTGCCAGCAGCTCGACTAGCGGGAGGGTGGATGAGCAGTTCTTC. This encodes CASSSTSGRVDEQFF.

The gene calls are TRBV6-5 and TRBJ1-1, with 8 bases fitting TRBD1. The CDR3 is 13 amino acids. Germline V CDR1 and CDR2: MNHEY, SVGAGI. The J segment lost 5 bases and the V segment lost 5 bases, leaving 4 bases of the junction unmatched. The CDR3 DNA is TGTGCCAGCAGTCAGGGGGCGAGAACTGAAGCTTTCTTT. Residues: CASSQGARTEAFF.

J is TRBJ2-1 and V is TRBV9; D is perhaps TRBD2 (6 bases). This CDR3 comprises 16 residues. V lost 0 bases, J lost 0 bases, and 10 bases lay in between. CDR1 and CDR2 from the germline V gene are SGDLS and YYNGEE. The CDR3 protein is CASSVVGGSSYNEQFF. CDR3 nucleotides: TGTGCCAGCAGCGTAGTCGGAGGGAGCTCCTACAATGAGCAGTTCTTC.

This chain joins TRBV15 and TRBJ1-5; no firm D call. CDR1 and CDR2 (germline): LNHNV, YYDKDF (reference sequence). CDR3 size: 12 residues. V dropped 2 bases and J dropped 5 bases, with 4 bases sitting between them. The CDR3 loop reads CATSRQDQPQHF. CDR3 coding DNA: TGTGCCACCAGCAGACAGGATCAGCCCCAGCATTTT.

This chain joins TRBV27 and TRBJ2-5; 7 nucleotides line up with TRBD1. Per the germline V gene, CDR1 is MNHEY and CDR2 is SMNVEV (reference sequence). Trimming cost V 6 bases and J 5 bases; bases outside gene matches: 6. The CDR3 consists of 13 residues. CDR3 DNA sequence: TGTGCCAGCAGGAGGGGGCAGGTGGAGACCCAGTACTTC. The encoded protein is CASRRGQVETQYF.

The genes are TRBV3-1 (or the pseudogene TRBV3-2) and TRBJ1-2, with D possibly matching TRBD1 (5 bases). Looked up from germline, CDR1 is LGHDT and CDR2 is YNNKEL (reference sequence). The CDR3 is 14 amino acids. Between the trimmed V and J ends, which lost 3 bases and 3 bases, there was a span of 11 bases. The CDR3 loop reads CASSQTLTDYGYTF. DNA of the CDR3: TGTGCCAGCAGCCAGACCCTGACAGACTATGGCTACACCTTC.

The chain uses TRBV5-6 and TRBJ1-1; D possibly corresponds to TRBD1 (6 bases). Germline V lookup: CDR1 SGHDT, CDR2 YYEEEE. V was cut by 4 bases and J by 1 base, with 17 bases left in between. The CDR3 has 16 residues. The CDR3 nucleotides read TGTGCCAGCAGCCCCGGACAGAGTCGGAAGAACACTGAAGCTTTCTTT. Translated: CASSPGQSRKNTEAFF.

The gene calls are TRBV9 and TRBJ2-3; D unclear. Germline V gene sequence: CDR1 SGDLS, CDR2 YYNGEE. The CDR3 consists of 12 residues. Trimming took off 2 bases at V and 2 bases at J, with 3 bases between the two ends. The CDR3 reads CASSVYTDTQYF. CDR3 sequence (DNA): TGTGCCAGCAGCGTGTACACAGATACGCAGTATTTT.

This clone was counted once. CDR3 in amino acids: CASNLSGSRRQETQYF. CDR3 bases: TGTGCCAGTAACCTCAGTGGTAGCCGTCGACAAGAGACCCAGTACTTC. The V call is TRBV19, the J call TRBJ2-5; D is unresolved. This CDR3 has 16 amino acids. Germline V lookup: CDR1 LNHDA, CDR2 SQIVND (reference sequence). The germline V and J ends were trimmed by 7 bases and 2 bases, with 20 bases remaining between them.

The genes are TRBV5-5 and TRBJ1-2; TRBD1 is a possible D gene (6 bases). This CDR3 region has 13 residues. Germline loops: CDR1 SGHKS, CDR2 YYEKEE (reference sequence). V lost 0 bases, J lost 4 bases, and 7 bases lay in between. This CDR3 is CASSLGDTYGYTF. CDR3 DNA: TGTGCCAGCAGCTTGGGGGACACCTATGGCTACACCTTC.

The chain couples TRBV19 to TRBJ2-1; 8 positions match TRBD1. V trimming: 5 bases; J trimming: 5 bases; junction bases outside the gene matches: 2. The CDR3 consists of 13 residues. Looked up from germline, CDR1 is LNHDA and CDR2 is SQIVND (reference sequence). The CDR3 coding sequence is TGTGCCAGTAGTCCGGACAGGGACAATGAGCAGTTCTTC. This sequence encodes CASSPDRDNEQFF.

This clone was detected only once. The chain combines TRBV5-4 with TRBJ1-6; tentatively, D is TRBD1 (5 bases). In germline, CDR1 is SGHNT, CDR2 YYREEE (reference sequence). The V gene lost 4 bases and the J gene lost 15 bases, with 23 bases spanning the gap. This CDR3 has 15 residues. CDR3 nucleotide sequence: TGTGCCAGCAGCGTCCCGGACACACCAGTCGGGCGCCTCCACTTT. Translating it yields CASSVPDTPVGRLHF.

J is TRBJ2-7 and V is TRBV20-1; TRBD1 agrees at 11 bases. CDR3 size: 15 residues. Unmatched junction bases numbered 7, after V lost 3 bases and J lost 3 bases. In germline, CDR1 is DFQATT, CDR2 SNEGSKA (reference sequence). The chain's CDR3 is CSASYRDRGFYEQYF. For the CDR3, the DNA is TGCAGTGCTAGTTATCGGGACAGGGGGTTCTACGAGCAGTACTTC.

V and J are TRBV28 and TRBJ1-2; 7 nucleotides match TRBD1. The CDR3 covers 13 residues. Germline CDR1 reads MDHEN; CDR2 reads SYDVKM. With V trimmed by 6 bases and J by 8 bases, 9 bases remained unmatched. The CDR3 DNA follows: TGTGCCAGCAGCCTCGACAGGGTGGAGGGCTACACCTTC. This gives the protein CASSLDRVEGYTF.